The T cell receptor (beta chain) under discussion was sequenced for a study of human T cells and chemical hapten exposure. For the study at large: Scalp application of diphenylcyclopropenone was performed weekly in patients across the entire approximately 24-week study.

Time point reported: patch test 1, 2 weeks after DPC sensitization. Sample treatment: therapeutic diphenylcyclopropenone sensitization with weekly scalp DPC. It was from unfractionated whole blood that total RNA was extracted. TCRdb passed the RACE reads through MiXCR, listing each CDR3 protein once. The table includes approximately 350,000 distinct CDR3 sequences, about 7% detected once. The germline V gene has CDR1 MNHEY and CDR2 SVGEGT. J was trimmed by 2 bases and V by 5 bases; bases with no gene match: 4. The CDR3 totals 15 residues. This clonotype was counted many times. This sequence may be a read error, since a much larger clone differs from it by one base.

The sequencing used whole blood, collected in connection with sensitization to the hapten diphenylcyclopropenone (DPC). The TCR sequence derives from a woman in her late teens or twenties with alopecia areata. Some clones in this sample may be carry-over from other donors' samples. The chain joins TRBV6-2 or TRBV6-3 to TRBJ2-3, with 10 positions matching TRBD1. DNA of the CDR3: TGTGCCAGCAGTCCCGGGACAGGGGTCACAGATACGCAGTATTTT. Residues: CASSPGTGVTDTQYF.